These 28 T cell receptor beta chains were all obtained from the same sample, sequenced in a study of CD4 T cells in relation to SARS-CoV-2 and coronaviruses. Libraries were prepared by immunoSEQ multiplex PCR; TCRdb keeps only in-frame clonotypes and omits some of them. The table records about 29,000 clones, about 70% of them present only once. No cognate antigen is known for these TCRs. CD4+ T cells from unexposed donors were obtained before the COVID-19 pandemic (2011-2018). CD4+ T cells were isolated from the cells after 10 days of culture. The material sequenced was CD4+ T cells from PBMCs, cultured in vitro. Source of these receptors: a human donor in good health.

The chain joins TRBV9 to TRBJ2-6, with D uncertain. Looked up from germline, CDR1 is SGDLS and CDR2 is YYNGEE. There are 16 residues in the CDR3. Deletions cut 0 bases from V and 0 bases from J, with 7 bases between. Written as DNA, the CDR3 is TGTGCCAGCAGCGTAGGACCCCGCTCTGGGGCCAACGTCCTGACTTTC. It specifies CASSVGPRSGANVLTF.

The chain carries TRBV2 and TRBJ1-5; D call uncertain. From germline, CDR1 is SNHLY and CDR2 FYNNEI. The CDR3 is 13 residues long. V was pared by 7 bases and J by 4 bases, with 11 bases between. The CDR3 bases are TGTGCCAGCACCCCCGGCTTAAATCAGCCCCAGCATTTT. Its protein product is CASTPGLNQPQHF.

The genes are TRBV3-1 (or the pseudogene TRBV3-2) and TRBJ2-5; D not resolved. With 1 base removed from V and 7 bases from J, the gap between germline ends came to 10 bases. Germline CDR1 and CDR2: LGHDT and YNNKEL (reference sequence). The length of the CDR3 is 13 residues. The CDR3: CASSQAEPGTQYF. The CDR3 nucleotides are TGTGCCAGCAGCCAAGCTGAGCCGGGGACCCAGTACTTC.

The rearrangement uses TRBV21-1 and TRBJ1-5. TRBV21-1 is a documented pseudogene. The CDR3 is made up of 15 amino acids. The CDR3 coding sequence is TGTGCCAGCAGCAGGGGAGGGCCGATCCATCAGCCCCAGCATTTT. It yields the protein CASSRGGPIHQPQHF.

This clone was recorded a few times. The chain recombines TRBV7-8 with TRBJ1-4; 9 bases agree with TRBD1. Germline CDR1 SGHVS, CDR2 FQNEAQ. The junction had 7 bases not matched to a gene; V was cut back by 0 bases and J by 8 bases. CDR3 length equals 16 residues. The CDR3, as DNA: TGTGCCAGCAGCTTAGCCCCCGACAGGGGGGAAGAAAAACTGTTTTTT. Translating it yields CASSLAPDRGEEKLFF.

The chain combines TRBV4-1 with TRBJ1-4; TRBD1 agrees at 9 bases. Germline V gives CDR1 MGHRA, CDR2 YSYEKL. Germline trimming cut 0 bases from V and 3 bases from J; bases unmatched to any gene: 2. This CDR3 comprises 16 residues. In DNA, the CDR3 is TGCGCCAGCAGCCAAGATAGGGACAGGGCTAATGAAAAACTGTTTTTT. Translating gives CASSQDRDRANEKLFF.

The rearrangement joins TRBV3-1 (or the pseudogene TRBV3-2) to TRBJ1-1, with 10 bases lining up with TRBD1. The germline gives CDR1 LGHDT, CDR2 YNNKEL (reference sequence). Trimming removed 5 bases from V and 5 bases from J; junction bases left unmatched: 8. The CDR3 spans 15 residues. CDR3 loop: CASSMSTGGFTEAFF. The DNA of the CDR3 is TGTGCCAGCAGCATGTCGACAGGGGGCTTTACTGAAGCTTTCTTT.

The CDR3, as DNA: TGTGCCAGTAGTGTCAGCTTCAATCAGCCCCAGCATTTT. Its protein product is CASSVSFNQPQHF. This rearrangement joins TRBV19 to TRBJ1-5, with D uncertain. This CDR3 region has 13 residues. CDR1 is LNHDA, CDR2 SQIVND, per germline (reference sequence). Trimming pared 5 bases from V and 3 bases from J, leaving 8 bases between.

This clone was recorded only once. The V call is TRBV7-7, the J call TRBJ2-3, with D maybe TRBD1 (6 bases). Germline CDR1 and CDR2: SSHAT and FNYEAQ (reference sequence). The CDR3 sequence is 17 residues long. Trimming shortened V by 1 base and J by 1 base, and 15 bases separated the two germline ends. CDR3 in amino acids: CASSLGGPTEGTDTQYF. Here the CDR3 DNA reads TGTGCCAGCAGCTTAGGGGGGCCAACCGAGGGCACAGATACGCAGTATTTT.

The rearrangement joins TRBV5-4 to TRBJ2-1; 8 bases fit TRBD2. V lost 0 bases and J lost 3; bases outside the gene matches: 5. In germline, CDR1 is SGHNT, CDR2 YYREEE (reference sequence). The CDR3 is made up of 16 amino acids. As DNA, the CDR3 is TGTGCCAGCAGCTTGGAGGGGCGGGGGGACTACAATGAGCAGTTCTTC. Protein sequence: CASSLEGRGDYNEQFF.

V gene TRBV5-1 combines with J gene TRBJ2-1, with TRBD2 matching 10 bases. Losses at the gene ends were 0 bases for V and 1 base for J; bases not matched to a gene: 4. Looked up from germline, CDR1 is SGHRS and CDR2 is YFSETQ. The CDR3 contains 17 residues. CDR3 nucleotides: TGCGCCAGCAGCTTGGGAGCGGGGGGGCCGTCCTACAATGAGCAGTTCTTC. It translates to CASSLGAGGPSYNEQFF.

The chain recombines TRBV7-2 with TRBJ2-1; 7 nucleotides line up with TRBD2. Germline CDR1 and CDR2: SGHTA and FQGNSA. V gave up 6 bases and J gave up 9 bases; unmatched junction bases: 5. This CDR3 has 12 residues. The CDR3 DNA follows: TGTGCCAGCAGATTGGCGGGGGTTGAGCAGTTCTTC. It encodes CASRLAGVEQFF. The whole variable domain, filled in from reference TRBV7-2 and TRBJ2-1, reads GAGVSQSPSNKVTEKGKDVELRCDPISGHTALYWYRQSLGQGLEFLIYFQGNSAPDKSGLPSDRFSAERTGGSVSTLTIQRTQQEDSAVYLCASRLAGVEQFFGPGTRLTVL.

V is TRBV7-2 and J is TRBJ1-5, with a weak D call TRBD1 (5 bases). Germline CDR1 and CDR2: SGHTA and FQGNSA. This CDR3 has 15 residues. The V gene lost 4 bases and the J gene lost 5 bases, with 15 bases spanning the gap. CDR3 sequence: CASSYSVVGDQPQHF. CDR3 nucleotide sequence: TGTGCCAGCAGCTACTCGGTCGTAGGGGATCAGCCCCAGCATTTT.

The rearrangement links TRBV6-5 to TRBJ2-5, with a possible D match to TRBD2 (5 bases). Germline V gives CDR1 MNHEY, CDR2 SVGAGI. The CDR3 runs to 16 residues. V lost 4 bases and J 1 base, leaving 16 bases between the germline ends. The CDR3 sequence is CASSSPFGGSQETQYF. CDR3 bases: TGTGCCAGCAGTTCCCCATTTGGAGGAAGCCAAGAGACCCAGTACTTC.

The table lists this clone with a count of one. This rearrangement joins TRBV27 to TRBJ2-3, with TRBD2 matching over 8 bases. The germline gives CDR1 MNHEY, CDR2 SMNVEV (reference sequence). The CDR3 consists of 15 residues. V shed 3 bases and J 5 bases; nucleotides not matched to a gene: 7. As DNA, the CDR3 is TGTGCCAGCAGTTTTGGACTAGCTTCGATAGATACGCAGTATTTT. This translates into CASSFGLASIDTQYF.

The J gene is TRBJ2-7, the V gene TRBV28; 8 bases align to TRBD1. Germline-derived CDR1 and CDR2 are MDHEN and SYDVKM. The CDR3 sequence is 15 residues long. V was pared by 2 bases and J by 6 bases, with 9 bases of the junction left unmatched. CDR3 DNA sequence: TGTGCCAGCAGTTTAGCGGCAGGGGGCTTGGGCGAGCAGTACTTC. Translated, it gives CASSLAAGGLGEQYF.

This clone was picked up one time. CDR3 bases: TGTGCCAGTAGTGCTACAGGGGGCAACACTGAAGCTTTCTTT. This encodes CASSATGGNTEAFF. This sequence joins TRBV19 and TRBJ1-1; 9 nucleotides line up with TRBD1. The CDR3 has 14 residues. The V segment lost 5 bases and the J segment 2 bases; nucleotides outside the gene matches: 3. Germline-derived CDR1 and CDR2 are LNHDA and SQIVND (reference sequence).

The chain combines TRBV2 with TRBJ2-3; 7 bases align to TRBD2. Germline values: CDR1 SNHLY, CDR2 FYNNEI. The trim removed 10 bases at V and 2 bases at J, leaving 3 bases unmatched. The CDR3 has 12 amino acids. This CDR3 is CATAGVTDTQYF. CDR3 in DNA: TGTGCCACTGCGGGGGTCACAGATACGCAGTATTTT.

V is TRBV12-3 or TRBV12-4 and J is TRBJ1-1, with a possible D match to TRBD1 (5 bases). With 3 bases removed from V and 5 bases from J, the gap between germline ends came to 10 bases. The CDR3 runs to 13 residues. CDR3 protein: CASSLEGRTEAFF. CDR3 bases: TGTGCCAGCAGTTTGGAGGGGAGAACTGAAGCTTTCTTT.

V and J are TRBV2 and TRBJ1-4; tentatively, D is TRBD1 (5 bases). The V and J ends lost 2 bases and 5 bases respectively, with 9 bases between them. Germline CDR1 reads SNHLY; CDR2 reads FYNNEI. The CDR3 is 14 residues long. The CDR3 sequence: CASSEQGNNEKLFF. CDR3 DNA sequence: TGTGCCAGCAGTGAACAGGGCAACAATGAAAAACTGTTTTTT.

This chain uses TRBV7-9 with TRBJ1-6; D unclear. The CDR3 runs 14 residues. V lost 3 bases and J lost 8, with 11 bases in between. Germline-derived CDR1 and CDR2 are SEHNR and FQNEAQ (reference sequence). For the CDR3, the DNA is TGTGCCAGCAGCTTCCAAGACACTTATTCACCCCTCCACTTT. This sequence encodes CASSFQDTYSPLHF.

The chain combines TRBV5-1 with TRBJ2-2; D ambiguous. V was clipped by 1 base and J by 5 bases, with 12 bases between them. CDR1 SGHRS and CDR2 YFSETQ come from the germline V gene. This CDR3 is 15 amino acids long. This chain's CDR3 is CASSLPGTGTGELFF. DNA of the CDR3: TGCGCCAGCAGCTTGCCAGGAACTGGGACCGGGGAGCTGTTTTTT.

This sequence joins TRBV6-5 and TRBJ1-1; tentatively, D is TRBD1 (5 bases). Germline V gene data show CDR1 as MNHEY and CDR2 as SVGAGI. CDR3 length: 13 amino acids. Trimming took off 5 bases at V and 6 bases at J, with 13 bases between the two ends. The CDR3 DNA reads TGTGCCAGCAGTACGGGGTTGGGGGCTGAAGCTTTCTTT. Protein sequence: CASSTGLGAEAFF.

The chain uses TRBV3-1 (or the pseudogene TRBV3-2) and TRBJ2-3, with 8 positions matching TRBD2. The germline CDR1 and CDR2 sequences are LGHDT and YNNKEL (reference sequence). Germline trimming cut 7 bases from V and 2 bases from J; bases unmatched to any gene: 5. The CDR3 sequence is 14 residues long. The CDR3 sequence: CASKGTSPTDTQYF. As DNA, the CDR3 is TGTGCCAGCAAGGGGACTAGTCCCACAGATACGCAGTATTTT.

This rearrangement joins TRBV6-2 or TRBV6-3 to TRBJ1-5, with D unresolved. The CDR3 is made up of 16 amino acids. Deletions cut 0 bases from V and 0 bases from J, with 9 bases between. The V gene's germline CDR1 is MNHEY and CDR2 SVGEGT. CDR3 in amino acids: CASSYSIGYSNQPQHF. The CDR3 DNA is TGTGCCAGCAGTTACTCGATCGGTTATAGCAATCAGCCCCAGCATTTT.

The CDR3 bases are TGTGCCAGCAGCCAAGGTGGGGTAGCGGACTCCTACGAGCAGTACTTC. Translating it yields CASSQGGVADSYEQYF. The chain couples TRBV3-1 (or the pseudogene TRBV3-2) to TRBJ2-7; possible D gene TRBD2, 6 bases. Germline V gives CDR1 LGHDT, CDR2 YNNKEL (reference sequence). Trimming cost V 1 base and J 0 bases, with 13 bases left between them. The length of the CDR3 is 16 residues.

V usage is TRBV7-2 and J usage is TRBJ2-2, with D perhaps being TRBD1 or TRBD2 (6 bases each). The germline gives CDR1 SGHTA, CDR2 FQGNSA. This CDR3 is built from 15 residues. V was clipped by 5 bases and J by 2 bases, with 12 bases between them. This CDR3 is CASSLGGFNTGELFF. For the CDR3, the DNA is TGTGCCAGCAGCCTCGGGGGCTTCAACACCGGGGAGCTGTTTTTT.

The gene calls are TRBV5-4 and TRBJ2-1; TRBD2 agrees at 11 bases. The junction had 4 bases not matched to a gene; V was cut back by 1 base and J by 7 bases. This CDR3 is built from 15 residues. Germline loops: CDR1 SGHNT, CDR2 YYREEE (reference sequence). CDR3 amino acids: CASSLISGGANEQFF. CDR3 in DNA: TGTGCCAGCAGCTTGATTAGCGGGGGGGCGAATGAGCAGTTCTTC.